Listed below are T cell receptor beta chains from one sample, sequenced in a study of shared clonotypes between healthy human individuals. Clones were sequenced by immunoSEQ multiplex PCR, and TCRdb holds only the in-frame ones, with some missing. In the table there are 750,000 to 1,000,000 clones, more than 85% of which are singletons. The specimen was naive CD8+ T cells sorted from blood. The receptors shown here come from a man aged 25 to 40 in good health. CDR3s include the opening cysteine and the closing phenylalanine or tryptophan. Fields, in order: CDR3 length, V gene, J gene, D gene, clone size, CDR3 protein, CDR3 DNA. A D gene is named only where the DNA matches it firmly. The size entry is marked missing in some rows and otherwise reads once, few, many or a size class.

13,TRBV7-9,TRBJ2-1,TRBD2,-,CASSSYSGGEQFF,TGTGCCAGCAGCTCCTATAGCGGGGGTGAGCAGTTCTTC
17,TRBV7-9,TRBJ2-5,TRBD2,-,CASSLGGLAGERETQYF,TGTGCCAGCAGCTTAGGGGGTCTAGCGGGAGAACGTGAGACCCAGTACTTC
16,TRBV28,TRBJ2-3,-,-,CASSLWQSEDTDTQYF,TGTGCCAGCAGTTTATGGCAGAGCGAAGACACAGATACGCAGTATTTT
15,TRBV19,TRBJ2-7,TRBD2,-,CASSIGSGETYEQYF,TGTGCCAGTAGTATCGGTAGCGGGGAAACCTACGAGCAGTACTTC
16,TRBV25-1,TRBJ2-2,TRBD2,-,CASSETGGGRTGELFF,TGTGCCAGCAGTGAGACCGGGGGGGGCCGCACCGGGGAGCTGTTTTTT
12,TRBV27,TRBJ2-2,-,-,CASSTVTGELFF,TGTGCCAGCAGTACTGTCACCGGGGAGCTGTTTTTT
14,TRBV29-1,TRBJ2-7,TRBD1,-,CSVEFTGGSYEQYF,TGCAGCGTTGAATTTACAGGGGGTTCCTACGAGCAGTACTTC
18,TRBV7-9,TRBJ2-7,TRBD2,-,CASSLTIGASGGSDEQYF,TGTGCCAGCAGCTTAACAATTGGGGCTAGCGGGGGTTCTGACGAGCAGTACTTC
15,TRBV9,TRBJ2-5,TRBD2,-,CASSPGGRVQETQYF,TGTGCCAGCAGCCCGGGGGGTAGGGTACAAGAGACCCAGTACTTC
16,TRBV19,TRBJ1-3,TRBD1,-,CASSPIQGTRGNTIYF,TGTGCCAGTAGTCCGATACAGGGGACGCGTGGAAACACCATATATTTT
17,TRBV7-7,TRBJ2-5,TRBD1,-,CASSTIVSGTGKETQYF,TGTGCCAGCAGCACCATAGTCTCCGGGACAGGGAAAGAGACCCAGTACTTC
17,TRBV7-6,TRBJ2-1,TRBD1,-,CASSRARGTERNNEQFF,TGTGCCAGCAGCCGTGCCCGAGGGACAGAACGAAACAATGAGCAGTTCTTC
19,TRBV5-8,TRBJ2-1,TRBD2,-,CASSLTGLAARLYYNEQFF,TGTGCCAGCAGCCTGACGGGACTAGCGGCCAGACTTTACTACAATGAGCAGTTCTTC
14,TRBV27,TRBJ1-2,-,-,CASSPIEGYYGYTF,TGTGCCAGCAGTCCTATCGAGGGTTACTATGGCTACACCTTC
16,TRBV28,TRBJ2-3,TRBD2,once,CASAYGGLAESDTQYF,TGTGCCAGCGCTTACGGGGGACTAGCGGAGTCAGATACGCAGTATTTT
11,TRBV2,TRBJ2-7,-,-,CASSGAYEQYF,TGTGCCAGCAGTGGAGCTTACGAGCAGTACTTC
14,TRBV5-4,TRBJ2-7,-,-,CASSPTDGTYEQYF,TGTGCCAGCAGCCCGACGGACGGGACCTACGAGCAGTACTTC
14,TRBV6-5,TRBJ2-7,-,-,CASSSRARLYEQYF,TGTGCCAGCAGTTCGAGGGCGCGGCTCTACGAGCAGTACTTC
19,TRBV5-3,TRBJ2-2,-,-,CARSFFRDTEGLNTGELFF,TGTGCCAGAAGCTTTTTCAGGGACACCGAGGGGCTAAACACCGGGGAGCTGTTTTTT
18,TRBV7-9,TRBJ2-4,TRBD2,once,CASSLGGTGLAGVNIQYF,TGTGCCAGCAGCTTAGGGGGAACAGGACTAGCGGGAGTTAACATTCAGTACTTC
13,TRBV6-1,TRBJ2-2,-,-,CASSAREAGELFF,TGTGCCAGCAGTGCCAGGGAGGCCGGGGAGCTGTTTTTT
14,TRBV7-2,TRBJ2-2,TRBD1,-,CASSLAKDRTELFF,TGTGCCAGCAGCTTAGCAAAGGACAGGACGGAGCTGTTTTTT